Following are 10 T cell receptor beta chains from one sample sequenced in a study of T cell responses to AZD1222 COVID-19 vaccine. Some clones are missing from TCRdb's copy, which holds only in-frame ones; the method was immunoSEQ multiplex PCR. The sample lists 180,000 or so clones, 90% to 95% occurring once. The sample here was peripheral blood, taken 28 days after the second AZD1222 dose. These receptors all stem from an adult who received the AZD1222 COVID-19 vaccine.

The V gene is TRBV2, the J gene TRBJ1-4; a possible D gene is TRBD1 (6 bases). CDR1 SNHLY and CDR2 FYNNEI come from the germline V gene. CDR3 length: 15 amino acids. V lost 5 bases to trimming and J lost 8 bases, with 18 bases between them. CDR3 coding DNA: TGTGCCAGCAGTTTAGAACAGGGATCGAGCGAAAAACTGTTTTTT. Translation: CASSLEQGSSEKLFF. The full variable domain, completed using reference TRBV2 and TRBJ1-4, is EPEVTQTPSHQVTQMGQEVILRCVPISNHLYFYWYRQILGQKVEFLVSFYNNEISEKSEIFDDQFSVERPDGSNFTLKIRSTKLEDSAMYFCASSLEQGSSEKLFFGSGTQLSVL.

In DNA form, the CDR3 reads TGTGCCAGCTCACCCCAGGGGGGGAACTATGGCTACACCTTC. Amino acids: CASSPQGGNYGYTF. V is TRBV18 and J is TRBJ1-2; 7 nucleotides agree with TRBD1. CDR3 length: 14 residues. With 3 bases clipped from V and 2 bases from J, the junction kept 3 bases outside the gene matches. Germline V gene sequence: CDR1 KGHSH, CDR2 LQKENI.

A single count supports this clone. This rearrangement joins TRBV7-6 to TRBJ1-3; no reliable D call. This CDR3 spans 15 amino acids. Germline-derived CDR1 and CDR2 are SGHVS and FNYEAQ. V was cut by 0 bases and J by 8 bases, with 14 bases left in between. In DNA, the CDR3 is TGTGCCAGCAGCTTAGCGAGGAACCGGAGGGACACCATATATTTT. This sequence encodes CASSLARNRRDTIYF.

This clone was detected once. The chain is built from TRBV10-1 and TRBJ2-7; maybe TRBD2 (6 bases). V was clipped by 0 bases and J by 0 bases, with 12 bases between them. Germline CDR1 reads WNHNN; CDR2 reads SYGVQD (reference sequence). The CDR3 has 16 residues. The CDR3 DNA reads as TGCGCCAGCAGTGAGTCGAGGTCTAGCGACTCCTACGAGCAGTACTTC. It translates to CASSESRSSDSYEQYF.

The chain uses TRBV18 and TRBJ1-1; 7 bases align to TRBD1. The V gene's germline CDR1 is KGHSH and CDR2 LQKENI. The V segment lost 0 bases and the J segment 5 bases; nucleotides outside the gene matches: 6. The CDR3 sequence is 15 residues long. As DNA, the CDR3 is TGTGCCAGCTCACCACCGGACAGGCAGAGGACTGAAGCTTTCTTT. This codes for CASSPPDRQRTEAFF.

The chain employs TRBV2 and TRBJ2-2; TRBD1 aligns across 8 bases. Per germline, CDR1 SNHLY and CDR2 FYNNEI. This CDR3 comprises 16 residues. V trimming: 7 bases; J trimming: 5 bases; junction bases outside the gene matches: 12. CDR3 coding DNA: TGTGCCAGCACTCGCGAGGGACAGGCGAGAACCGGGGAGCTGTTTTTT. The encoded protein is CASTREGQARTGELFF.

In this sample, this clone turned up once. The chain uses TRBV5-1 and TRBJ1-6; weak D call: TRBD1 (5 bases). The V end was cut by 4 bases, the J end by 7 bases, with 15 bases between. The CDR3 length is 15 residues. Germline V gives CDR1 SGHRS, CDR2 YFSETQ. The CDR3 bases are TGCGCCAGCAGCGGGGGAGTGACTGAGAATTCACCCCTCCACTTT. It specifies CASSGGVTENSPLHF.

The J gene is TRBJ2-5, the V gene TRBV7-2; D is perhaps TRBD1 (6 bases). CDR1 is SGHTA and CDR2 is FQGNSA in the germline V gene. The CDR3 length is 15 residues. The V end lost 5 bases, the J end lost 0 bases, and 13 bases lay between the germline ends. As DNA, the CDR3 is TGTGCCAGCAGCCCAGGGGCCTCGTACCAAGAGACCCAGTACTTC. Protein: CASSPGASYQETQYF.

V usage is TRBV7-9 and J usage is TRBJ1-2, with D unresolved. This CDR3 has 13 amino acids. Germline CDR1 is SEHNR and CDR2 is FQNEAQ (reference sequence). V shed 1 base and J shed 4 bases, with 7 bases lying between them. This CDR3 reads CASSLVNSYGYTF. Written as DNA, the CDR3 is TGTGCCAGCAGCTTAGTCAATAGCTATGGCTACACCTTC.

The V call is TRBV19, the J call TRBJ2-2; no clear D gene. CDR3 length: 12 residues. Per the germline V gene, CDR1 is LNHDA and CDR2 is SQIVND (reference sequence). V shed 7 bases and J shed 7 bases, with 10 bases lying between them. As DNA, the CDR3 is TGTGCCAGTACAGATCGGGTCGGGGAGCTGTTTTTT. Encoded protein: CASTDRVGELFF.